The T cell receptor (beta chain) described here comes from a study of blood T cell repertoires in COVID-19. TCRdb keeps only in-frame clones here, not all; method: immunoSEQ multiplex PCR. This sample carries tens of thousands of clones, roughly 89% of them seen once, and the ten largest clones take under 15%. This TCR came from a man aged 80 or over with acute or convalescent COVID-19. Input material: peripheral blood.

Written as DNA, the CDR3 is TGTGCCAGCAGTTGGACAGGGGATGAAAAACTGTTTTTT. Amino acid sequence: CASSWTGDEKLFF. This chain links TRBV28 with TRBJ1-4; 9 bases line up with TRBD1. The J segment lost 6 bases and the V segment lost 4 bases, leaving 0 bases of the junction unmatched. Germline CDR1 reads MDHEN; CDR2 reads SYDVKM. CDR3 length: 13 residues.